These 24 T cell receptor beta chains were all obtained from the same sample, sequenced in a study of blood T cell repertoires in COVID-19. Sequencing was performed with immunoSEQ multiplex PCR; in TCRdb, only in-frame clones are kept and a portion is missing. Of about 250,000 clones in the sample, 85% to 90% were seen once. Sequencing used PBMCs or T cells enriched from blood (not recorded which). The origin of the receptors is a woman under 30 who had recovered from COVID-19.

This clone was picked up a small number of times. J is TRBJ1-2 and V is TRBV20-1; D remains ambiguous. CDR1 is DFQATT, CDR2 SNEGSKA, per germline (reference sequence). V lost 3 bases to trimming and J lost 0 bases, with 11 bases between them. The length of the CDR3 is 14 residues. This chain's CDR3 is CSASDPQTNYGYTF. CDR3 nucleotide sequence: TGCAGTGCTAGTGACCCCCAAACTAACTATGGCTACACCTTC.

The gene calls are TRBV11-1 and TRBJ1-6, with TRBD1 identical over 8 bases. The germline gives CDR1 SGHAT, CDR2 FQDESV (reference sequence). Germline trimming cut 1 base from V and 9 bases from J; bases unmatched to any gene: 5. The CDR3 runs to 15 residues. In DNA form, the CDR3 reads TGTGCCAGCAGCTTAGGAACAGGGGGGGGTTCACCCCTCCACTTT. Its translation is CASSLGTGGGSPLHF.

The chain uses TRBV7-8 and TRBJ1-6, with 9 bases that match TRBD1. The CDR3 covers 17 residues. V lost 4 bases, J lost 10 bases, and 14 bases stayed unmatched. Germline assignment: CDR1 SGHVS and CDR2 FQNEAQ. CDR3 region: CASSSLATGTGQSPLHF. DNA of the CDR3: TGTGCCAGCAGCTCCCTCGCTACCGGGACAGGGCAGTCACCCCTCCACTTT.

The genes are TRBV5-8 and TRBJ2-5, with 12 bases fitting TRBD2. V shed 4 bases and J 5 bases; nucleotides not matched to a gene: 6. The germline CDR1 and CDR2 sequences are SGHTS and YDEGEE. The CDR3 extends over 15 amino acids. Here the CDR3 DNA reads TGTGCCAGCAGCAAACTAGCGGGGGGCCGCGAGACCCAGTACTTC. This encodes CASSKLAGGRETQYF.

The genes are TRBV6-1 and TRBJ2-1, with TRBD2 identical over 12 bases. The germline V gene has CDR1 MNHNS and CDR2 SASEGT. Trimming at V came to 4 bases and at J to 6 bases, leaving 7 bases not matched to a gene. CDR3 size: 16 residues. CDR3 nucleotides: TGTGCCAGCAGTGGTACTAGCGGGGGGCCAATCAATGAGCAGTTCTTC. Translation: CASSGTSGGPINEQFF.

The chain uses TRBV6-1 and TRBJ2-7, with 10 bases lining up with TRBD1. The CDR3 consists of 15 residues. CDR1 is MNHNS, CDR2 SASEGT, per germline. V lost 3 bases and J lost 5; bases outside the gene matches: 7. The CDR3 bases are TGTGCCAGCAGTGAGGGTGGACAGGGGGACGACGAGCAGTACTTC. It is translated as CASSEGGQGDDEQYF.

The chain employs TRBV19 and TRBJ1-2, with 8 bases fitting TRBD1. The CDR3 spans 14 residues. V trimming: 6 bases; J trimming: 2 bases; junction bases outside the gene matches: 5. Germline CDR1 reads LNHDA; CDR2 reads SQIVND (reference sequence). Here the CDR3 reads CASRRQGKNYGYTF. Here the CDR3 DNA reads TGTGCCAGTAGACGACAGGGGAAAAACTATGGCTACACCTTC.

The chain combines TRBV19 with TRBJ2-3; 11 nucleotides line up with TRBD2. Germline CDR1 is LNHDA and CDR2 is SQIVND (reference sequence). The CDR3 has 17 amino acids. J gave up 3 bases and V 4 bases, and 9 bases lay outside the gene matches. The CDR3 spells CASSTIAGGLGTDTQYF. The CDR3 nucleotides are TGTGCCAGTAGTACTATAGCGGGGGGGCTTGGGACAGATACGCAGTATTTT.

The CDR3 loop reads CASSISDGYTF. The CDR3 DNA reads TGTGCCAGCAGCATTTCAGATGGCTACACCTTC. The chain is built from TRBV7-9 and TRBJ1-2, with no clear D. Per the germline V gene, CDR1 is SEHNR and CDR2 is FQNEAQ (reference sequence). The CDR3 has 11 amino acids. Deletions cut 5 bases from V and 6 bases from J, with 7 bases between.

The J gene is TRBJ2-7, the V gene TRBV7-3; D is possibly TRBD1 (5 bases). Between the trimmed V and J ends, which lost 4 bases and 5 bases, there was a span of 12 bases. The V gene's germline CDR1 is SGHTA and CDR2 FQGTGA. This CDR3 region has 13 residues. This CDR3 is CASSSQGFDEQYF. CDR3 bases: TGTGCCAGCAGCTCCCAGGGTTTCGACGAGCAGTACTTC.

This clone was counted once. The chain uses TRBV2 and TRBJ1-2; D gene ambiguous. Germline loops: CDR1 SNHLY, CDR2 FYNNEI. V lost 4 bases, J lost 2 bases, and 5 bases lay in between. The CDR3 is 12 residues long. The CDR3 region has the DNA TGTGCCAGCAGTGTAGTGAACTATGGCTACACCTTC. Amino acids: CASSVVNYGYTF.

CDR3 nucleotide sequence: TGTGCCAGCACCACAGGGGTGACCACTGAAGCTTTCTTT. This gives the protein CASTTGVTTEAFF. The gene calls are TRBV2 and TRBJ1-1; TRBD1 aligns across 7 bases. Germline CDR1 reads SNHLY; CDR2 reads FYNNEI. There are 13 residues in the CDR3. V gave up 7 bases and J gave up 4 bases; unmatched junction bases: 6.

J is TRBJ1-2 and V is TRBV29-1; weak D call: TRBD1 (5 bases). Between the trimmed V and J ends, which lost 0 bases and 2 bases, there was a span of 10 bases. The germline CDR1 and CDR2 sequences are SQVTM and ANQGSEA. This CDR3 has 14 residues. The CDR3 nucleotides read TGCAGCGTTGAAGATCGTGGGGGGAACTATGGCTACACCTTC. Translating it yields CSVEDRGGNYGYTF. The whole variable domain, remainder taken from reference TRBV29-1 and TRBJ1-2, is SAVISQKPSRDICQRGTSLTIQCQVDSQVTMMFWYRQQPGQSLTLIATANQGSEATYESGFVIDKFPISRPNLTFSTLTVSNMSPEDSSIYLCSVEDRGGNYGYTFGSGTRLTVV.

This clone was detected only once. This chain joins TRBV11-2 and TRBJ1-4; a possible D gene is TRBD1 (5 bases). Germline V lookup: CDR1 SGHAT, CDR2 FQNNGV. V was trimmed by 0 bases and J by 8 bases, leaving 16 bases between them. The length of the CDR3 is 16 residues. The chain's CDR3 is CASSLDPGGVEEKLFF. Here the CDR3 DNA reads TGTGCCAGCAGCTTAGACCCCGGGGGGGTGGAGGAAAAACTGTTTTTT.

The CDR3 bases are TGTGCCAGCAGCCAGGGGACATGGGGCGGGGAGCTGTTTTTT. Amino acid sequence: CASSQGTWGGELFF. V is TRBV3-1 (or the pseudogene TRBV3-2) and J is TRBJ2-2; maybe TRBD1 (6 bases). Deletions cut 3 bases from V and 7 bases from J, with 12 bases between. The CDR3 extends over 14 amino acids. Germline V gene data show CDR1 as LGHDT and CDR2 as YNNKEL (reference sequence).

The chain recombines TRBV23-1 with TRBJ2-5; possibly TRBD1 for D (5 bases). TRBV23-1 is assigned to the ORF class and has an uncertain function. Trimming pared 7 bases from V and 2 bases from J, leaving 8 bases between. There are 12 residues in the CDR3. The CDR3 coding sequence is TGCGCCAGCATCAGGGTACAAGAGACCCAGTACTTC. Translation: CASIRVQETQYF.

CDR3 in amino acids: CASSQRQASEAFF. The CDR3 DNA follows: TGTGCCAGCAGCCAACGACAGGCCTCTGAAGCTTTCTTT. The J gene is TRBJ1-1, the V gene TRBV3-1 (or the pseudogene TRBV3-2), with D perhaps matching TRBD1 (6 bases). The CDR3 covers 13 residues. In germline, CDR1 is LGHDT, CDR2 YNNKEL (reference sequence). V shed 2 bases and J shed 6 bases, with 10 bases lying between them.

The chain uses TRBV5-4 and TRBJ2-1; D may be TRBD1 (5 bases). The ends were cut back, 4 bases at V and 2 bases at J, with 13 bases in the middle. The CDR3 runs to 15 residues. Germline assignment: CDR1 SGHNT and CDR2 YYREEE (reference sequence). CDR3 coding DNA: TGTGCCAGCAGCGAAGGGGTGACCCCCTACAATGAGCAGTTCTTC. Residues: CASSEGVTPYNEQFF.

The sample holds one count of this clone. The chain uses TRBV3-1 (or the pseudogene TRBV3-2) and TRBJ1-1; the match to TRBD1 covers 9 bases. This CDR3 region has 14 residues. Germline V CDR1 and CDR2: LGHDT, YNNKEL (reference sequence). J lost 12 bases, V lost 4 bases, and 12 bases had no gene match. CDR3 coding DNA: TGTGCCAGCAGCCCATTGGGCCGGGACAGGGAAACTTTCTTT. Protein: CASSPLGRDRETFF.

V and J are TRBV5-1 and TRBJ2-5, with 7 bases lining up with TRBD1. Germline assignment: CDR1 SGHRS and CDR2 YFSETQ. The junction had 3 bases not matched to a gene; V was cut back by 3 bases and J by 4 bases. This CDR3 comprises 13 residues. DNA of the CDR3: TGCGCCAGCAGCTGGGACAGCCGAGAGACCCAGTACTTC. It encodes CASSWDSRETQYF.

The gene calls are TRBV18 and TRBJ1-3; 8 bases line up with TRBD1. V was pared by 1 base and J by 0 bases, with 8 bases of the junction left unmatched. This CDR3 has 18 residues. Germline-derived CDR1 and CDR2 are KGHSH and LQKENI. The CDR3 region has the DNA TGTGCCAGCTCACCACGTACCACGACAGGGGCCTCTGGAAACACCATATATTTT. Translating gives CASSPRTTTGASGNTIYF.

The J gene is TRBJ2-3, the V gene TRBV15; 10 positions agree with TRBD2. This CDR3 has 16 residues. Germline V gene sequence: CDR1 LNHNV, CDR2 YYDKDF (reference sequence). V dropped 6 bases and J dropped 0; count of bases not matched to a gene: 6. The CDR3 DNA follows: TGTGCCACCAGTAGCGGGGGGTCTTCAAGCACAGATACGCAGTATTTT. It specifies CATSSGGSSSTDTQYF.

The chain couples TRBV4-1 to TRBJ2-1; TRBD1 aligns across 9 bases. Germline V gene data show CDR1 as MGHRA and CDR2 as YSYEKL. The CDR3 runs 18 residues. V shed 0 bases and J 4 bases; nucleotides not matched to a gene: 10. The CDR3 sequence: CASSQERSTGGLYNEQFF. Written as DNA, the CDR3 is TGCGCCAGCAGCCAAGAAAGGTCGACAGGGGGGCTTTACAATGAGCAGTTCTTC.

The chain is built from TRBV29-1 and TRBJ2-5; D is perhaps TRBD2 (6 bases). The CDR3 runs 12 residues. Per germline, CDR1 SQVTM and CDR2 ANQGSEA. Trimming took 7 bases from V and 4 from J, leaving 13 bases between them. The CDR3 nucleotides read TGCAGCGGCCGGCGGGGACCAGAGACCCAGTACTTC. Translating it yields CSGRRGPETQYF.